This T cell receptor beta chain was sequenced during a study of T cells in Graves' hyperthyroidism and ophthalmopathy (dated by TCRdb to between 2017 and 2020). Context from the whole study: TCR V-J signatures able to tell the groups apart were searched for in a discovery cohort of 90 to 100 patients, of whom over 40 had Graves' ophthalmopathy and around 56 had stable Graves' hyperthyroidism. Whether ophthalmopathy could be predicted prospectively was tested in an independent validation cohort made up of under 20 hyperthyroidism patients plus 17 patients who later progressed to ophthalmopathy. The approximately 98 discovery patients were randomly divided into training and test sets at a 7:3 ratio. The paper reports TCR Vbeta CDR3 sequencing of some 140 peripheral blood samples: around 45 ophthalmopathy, about 75 hyperthyroidism and around 17 progressor patients. After sampling, hyperthyroidism patients received methimazole starting at 30 mg daily, and ophthalmopathy patients received high-dose intravenous methylprednisolone. In addition, the study compared T-cell repertoires in thyroid tissue and in blood from six Graves' hyperthyroidism patients.

The TCR beta CDR3 regions were amplified from RNA transcripts. For the first round of RT-PCR on the TCR CDR3, the HTBI primer set was used together with the Qiagen OneStep RT-PCR kit. Libraries were constructed in a second round of multiplex PCR, after which size selection and purification were carried out. Libraries were sequenced paired-end with 100 bp reads on an Illumina HiSeq2000. The paper's data handling went like this. SOAPnuke was used to process the raw data, removing reads that contained adapters or uncalled bases, had a mean Phred below 15, or lacked an exact match to the constant primer or identifier. High-quality paired reads were merged using COPE v1.2.5, and each unique nucleotide sequence was defined as a clonotype. MiTCR v1.1 was used to align clonotypes to the IMGT TRBV, TRBD and TRBJ reference segments. The analysis was restricted to V-J combinations with a frequency above 0.0001, which together covered 99% to 99.2% of the repertoires. The TCS score was defined as F50 (clonal expansion) divided by E x V (chaos), with BLOSUM62-based TCRdist calculated between CDR3 peptides within each V-J. Welch's t-statistics and random forest reduced some 510 V-J features to about 13, which were used in a naive Bayes classifier (R e1071). Thyroid-blood repertoire similarity was quantified with the Morisita-Horn index. TCRdb cleaned the public reads at Q25 with fastp, built clones with MiXCR and kept in-frame beta chains. Rows matching on CDR3 protein sequence are summarized as one entry with the most common DNA and genes. The V and J calls come from TCRdb's annotation, not from the publication. The table for this sample lists about 540,000 distinct CDR3 sequences; more than 45% of them were counted only once. The ten largest clones add up to about 8.3% of the sample.

A patient counted as having stable Graves' hyperthyroidism if no progression to ophthalmopathy occurred over 18 months of follow-up. The hyperthyroidism patients were between 18 and 65 years old and newly diagnosed, with a disease duration of less than 2 months. The study excluded patients with uncontrolled infections, other autoimmune diseases, pregnancy or lactation. Diagnoses were based on clinical symptoms, serum thyroxine and TRAb, thyroid ultrasound and orbital computed tomography. Trizol reagent was used to extract total RNA, and RNA quality was then checked on an Agilent 2100 Bioanalyzer. This clonotype was seen a few times. Its antigen specificity is not known. No base qualities exist here, and no much larger clone lies one base off it. From cysteine to phenylalanine, the CDR3 is 13 amino acids long. Just the 39-base CDR3 DNA is kept, in frame starting at base 1. Trimming costs V 6 bases and J 0 bases, and their ends lie 9 bases apart. The germline V gene yields SQVTM for CDR1 and ANQGSEA for CDR2.

General conclusions and limits of the study: A model built on a 13 V-J signature distinguished ophthalmopathy from stable hyperthyroidism, reaching about 89% sensitivity and around 82% specificity in cross-validation and 80%/75% in testing. In validation, the model predicted progression to ophthalmopathy with approximately 69% sensitivity and approximately 74% specificity, a median of about six months before onset. Blood samples also contained most of the expanded thyroid clonotypes (frequency above 0.001), which suggests that blood repertoires may reflect thyroid immune responses. Sample size was not statistically predetermined, and investigators were not blinded to group allocation.

The receptor chain draws on TRBV29-1 and TRBJ2-1, and TRBD2 may be the D gene, going by 6 matching bases. This receptor was obtained from a woman in her late teens or twenties with Graves' hyperthyroidism. Specimen: peripheral blood or thyroid tissue (not recorded which). This receptor carries the CDR3 CSVLARSYNEQFF. The sequenced DNA: TGCAGCGTACTAGCCCGCTCCTACAATGAGCAGTTCTTC.